This T cell receptor (beta chain) originates from a study of blood T cell repertoires in COVID-19. About the study: There were acute and convalescent COVID-19 samples, and they came from the United States, Italy and Spain. Nucleic acid was either cDNA or gDNA, and it came from T cells, B-cell-depleted T cells, or PBMCs.

Trimming left V 0 bases short and J 0 bases short, with 8 bases between. Germline V gene data show CDR1 as SEHNR and CDR2 as FQNEAQ (reference sequence). There are 15 residues in the CDR3. Profiled with immunoSEQ multiplex PCR; TCRdb holds only in-frame clones, not every one. The table includes around 59,000 clones, approximately 78% detected once. Sequenced sample: peripheral blood. The TCR was taken from an elderly man with acute or convalescent COVID-19. The chain has TRBV7-9 and TRBJ1-1; D is ambiguous. This CDR3 is CASSLAGAMNTEAFF. The CDR3 nucleotides are TGTGCCAGCAGCTTAGCGGGCGCAATGAACACTGAAGCTTTCTTT.